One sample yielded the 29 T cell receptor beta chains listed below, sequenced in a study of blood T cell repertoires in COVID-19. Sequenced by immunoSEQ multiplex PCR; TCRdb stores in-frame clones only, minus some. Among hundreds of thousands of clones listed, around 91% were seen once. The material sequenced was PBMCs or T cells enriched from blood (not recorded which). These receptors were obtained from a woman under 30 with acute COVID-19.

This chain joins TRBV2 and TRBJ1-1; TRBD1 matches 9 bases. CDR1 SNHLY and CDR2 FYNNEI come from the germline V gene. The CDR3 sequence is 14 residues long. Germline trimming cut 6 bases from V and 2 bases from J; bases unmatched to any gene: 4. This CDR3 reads CASRGQGSNTEAFF. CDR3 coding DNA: TGTGCCAGCAGAGGACAGGGGAGTAACACTGAAGCTTTCTTT. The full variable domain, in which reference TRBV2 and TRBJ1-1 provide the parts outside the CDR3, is EPEVTQTPSHQVTQMGQEVILRCVPISNHLYFYWYRQILGQKVEFLVSFYNNEISEKSEIFDDQFSVERPDGSNFTLKIRSTKLEDSAMYFCASRGQGSNTEAFFGQGTRLTVV.

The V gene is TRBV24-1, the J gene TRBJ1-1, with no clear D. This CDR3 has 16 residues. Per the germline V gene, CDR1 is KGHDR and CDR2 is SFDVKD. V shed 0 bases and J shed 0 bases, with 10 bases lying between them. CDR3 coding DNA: TGTGCCACCAGTGATTTGAGAACAGATATGAACACTGAAGCTTTCTTT. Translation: CATSDLRTDMNTEAFF.

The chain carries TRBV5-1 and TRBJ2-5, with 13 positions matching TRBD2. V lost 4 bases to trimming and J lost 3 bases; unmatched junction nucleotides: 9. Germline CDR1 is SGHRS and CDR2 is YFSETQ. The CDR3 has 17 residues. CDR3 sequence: CASSRLGTSGIKETQYF. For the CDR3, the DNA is TGCGCCAGCAGCCGCCTTGGGACTAGCGGGATAAAAGAGACCCAGTACTTC.

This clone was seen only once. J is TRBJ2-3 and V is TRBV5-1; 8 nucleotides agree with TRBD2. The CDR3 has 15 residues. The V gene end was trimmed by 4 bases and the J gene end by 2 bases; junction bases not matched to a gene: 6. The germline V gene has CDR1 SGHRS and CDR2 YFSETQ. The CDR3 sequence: CASSLTSDITDTQYF. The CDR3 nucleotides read TGCGCCAGCAGCCTGACTAGCGACATCACAGATACGCAGTATTTT.

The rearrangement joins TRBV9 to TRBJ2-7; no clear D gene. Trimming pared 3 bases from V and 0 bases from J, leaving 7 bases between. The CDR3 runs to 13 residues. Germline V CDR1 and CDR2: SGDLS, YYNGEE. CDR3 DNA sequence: TGTGCCAGCAGCGCCTCTACCTCCTACGAGCAGTACTTC. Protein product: CASSASTSYEQYF.

CDR3 residues: CASSLTPGSYNEQFF. The CDR3 nucleotides read TGTGCCAGCAGTCTAACCCCGGGCTCCTACAATGAGCAGTTCTTC. This chain connects TRBV7-9 to TRBJ2-1; D remains ambiguous. Germline CDR1 and CDR2: SEHNR and FQNEAQ (reference sequence). Trimming removed 6 bases from V and 0 bases from J, with 12 bases in between. The length of the CDR3 is 15 residues. Drawing the rest from reference TRBV7-9 and TRBJ2-1, the complete variable domain is DTGVSQNPRHKITKRGQNVTFRCDPISEHNRLYWYRQTLGQGPEFLTYFQNEAQLEKSRLLSDRFSAERPKGSFSTLEIQRTEQGDSAMYLCASSLTPGSYNEQFFGPGTRLTVL.

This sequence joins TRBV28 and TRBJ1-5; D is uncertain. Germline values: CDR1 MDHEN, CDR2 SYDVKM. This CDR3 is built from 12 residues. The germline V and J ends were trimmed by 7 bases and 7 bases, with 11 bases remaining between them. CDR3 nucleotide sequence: TGTGCCAGCATGGGAGGGCTGCAGCCCCAGCATTTT. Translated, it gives CASMGGLQPQHF.

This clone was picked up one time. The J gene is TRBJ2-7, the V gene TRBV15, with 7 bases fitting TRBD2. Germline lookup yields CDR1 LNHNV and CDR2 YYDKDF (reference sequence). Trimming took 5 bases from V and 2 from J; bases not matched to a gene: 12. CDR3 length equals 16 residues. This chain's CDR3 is CATSLYSGATPYEQYF. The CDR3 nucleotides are TGTGCCACCAGCCTGTACAGCGGGGCGACCCCCTACGAGCAGTACTTC.

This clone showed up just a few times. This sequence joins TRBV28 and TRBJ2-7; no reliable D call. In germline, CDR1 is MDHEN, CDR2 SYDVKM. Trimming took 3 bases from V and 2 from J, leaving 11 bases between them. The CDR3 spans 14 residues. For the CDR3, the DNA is TGTGCCAGCAGTTTTAAAACTAATACCTACGAGCAGTACTTC. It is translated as CASSFKTNTYEQYF.

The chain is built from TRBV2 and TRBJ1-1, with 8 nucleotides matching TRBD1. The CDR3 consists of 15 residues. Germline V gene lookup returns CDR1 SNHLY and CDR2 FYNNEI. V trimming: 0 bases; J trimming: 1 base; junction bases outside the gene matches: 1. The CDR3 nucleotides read TGTGCCAGCAGTGAAGCGCAGGGGGCGAACACTGAAGCTTTCTTT. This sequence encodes CASSEAQGANTEAFF.

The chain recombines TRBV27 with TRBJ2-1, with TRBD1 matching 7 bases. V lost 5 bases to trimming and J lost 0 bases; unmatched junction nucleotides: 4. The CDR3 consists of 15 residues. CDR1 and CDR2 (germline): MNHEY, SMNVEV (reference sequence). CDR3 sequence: CASSGGQSSYNEQFF. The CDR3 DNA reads TGTGCCAGCAGTGGGGGACAGTCCTCCTACAATGAGCAGTTCTTC.

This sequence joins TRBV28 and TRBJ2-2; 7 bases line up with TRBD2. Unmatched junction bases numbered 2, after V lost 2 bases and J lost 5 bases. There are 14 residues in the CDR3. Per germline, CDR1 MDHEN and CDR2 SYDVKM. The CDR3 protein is CASSLAGETGELFF. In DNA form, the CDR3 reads TGTGCCAGCAGTTTAGCGGGAGAGACCGGGGAGCTGTTTTTT.

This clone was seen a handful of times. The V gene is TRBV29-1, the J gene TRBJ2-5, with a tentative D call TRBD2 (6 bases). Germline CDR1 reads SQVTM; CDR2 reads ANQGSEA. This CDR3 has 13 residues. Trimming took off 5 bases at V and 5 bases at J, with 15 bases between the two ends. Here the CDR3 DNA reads TGCAGCGTTTCAAGGGCGGGGAGGGAGACCCAGTACTTC. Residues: CSVSRAGRETQYF.

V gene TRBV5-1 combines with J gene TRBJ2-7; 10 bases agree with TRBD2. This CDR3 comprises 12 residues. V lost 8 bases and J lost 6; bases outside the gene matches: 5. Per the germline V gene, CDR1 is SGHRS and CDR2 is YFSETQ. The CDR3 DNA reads TGCGCCAGTACTAGCGGGACAGGCGAGCAGTACTTC. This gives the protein CASTSGTGEQYF.

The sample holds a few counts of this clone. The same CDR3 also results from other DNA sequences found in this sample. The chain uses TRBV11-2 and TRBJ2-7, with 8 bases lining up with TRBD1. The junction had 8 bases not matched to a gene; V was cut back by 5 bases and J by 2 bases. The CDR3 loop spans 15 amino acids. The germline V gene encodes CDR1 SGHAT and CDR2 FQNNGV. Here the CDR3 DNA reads TGTGCCAGCAGCCCAGGGGGCGGTAGCCCCTACGAGCAGTACTTC. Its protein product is CASSPGGGSPYEQYF. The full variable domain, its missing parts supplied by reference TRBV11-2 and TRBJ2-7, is EAGVAQSPRYKIIEKRQSVAFWCNPISGHATLYWYQQILGQGPKLLIQFQNNGVVDDSQLPKDRFSAERLKGVDSTLKIQPAKLEDSAVYLCASSPGGGSPYEQYFGPGTRLTVT.

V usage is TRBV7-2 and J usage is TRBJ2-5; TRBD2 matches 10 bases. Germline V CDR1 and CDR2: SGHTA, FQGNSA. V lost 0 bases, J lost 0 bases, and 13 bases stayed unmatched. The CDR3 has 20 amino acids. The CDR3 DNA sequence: TGTGCCAGCAGCTTAGCGCCGGCTAGCGGGAGCAAGGGGTACCAAGAGACCCAGTACTTC. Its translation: CASSLAPASGSKGYQETQYF.

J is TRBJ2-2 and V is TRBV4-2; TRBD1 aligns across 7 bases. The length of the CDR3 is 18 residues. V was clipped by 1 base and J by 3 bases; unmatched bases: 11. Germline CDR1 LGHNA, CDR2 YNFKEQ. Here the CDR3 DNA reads TGTGCCAGCAGCCAAGGGGTCATAGGGGGCTCGGACACCGGGGAGCTGTTTTTT. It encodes CASSQGVIGGSDTGELFF.

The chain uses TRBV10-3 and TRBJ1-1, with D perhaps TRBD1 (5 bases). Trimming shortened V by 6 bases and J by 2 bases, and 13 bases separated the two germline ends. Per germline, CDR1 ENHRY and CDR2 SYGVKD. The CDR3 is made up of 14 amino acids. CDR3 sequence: CAIRGEGGNTEAFF. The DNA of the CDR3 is TGTGCCATCAGGGGGGAGGGTGGAAACACTGAAGCTTTCTTT.

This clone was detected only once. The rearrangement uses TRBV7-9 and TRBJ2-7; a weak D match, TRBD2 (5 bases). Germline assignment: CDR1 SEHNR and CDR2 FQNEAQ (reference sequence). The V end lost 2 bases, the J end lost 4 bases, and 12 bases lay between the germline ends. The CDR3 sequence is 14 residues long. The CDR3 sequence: CASSLLNEGYEQYF. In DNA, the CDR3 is TGTGCCAGCAGCTTACTAAACGAGGGATACGAGCAGTACTTC.

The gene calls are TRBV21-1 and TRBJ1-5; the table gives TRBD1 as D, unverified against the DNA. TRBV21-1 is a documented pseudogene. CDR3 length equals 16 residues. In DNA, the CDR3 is TGTGCCAGCAGCAAAGGGTCAGGGTCGGTCAATCAGCCCCAGCATTTT. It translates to CASSKGSGSVNQPQHF.

CDR3 amino acids: CASTSAGVNYGYTF. The DNA for the CDR3 is TGTGCCAGCACCTCGGCGGGGGTTAACTATGGCTACACCTTC. This sequence joins TRBV7-2 and TRBJ1-2; D might be TRBD1 (5 bases). The CDR3 spans 14 residues. Germline V CDR1 and CDR2: SGHTA, FQGNSA. The V gene lost 7 bases and the J gene lost 1 base, with 13 bases spanning the gap.

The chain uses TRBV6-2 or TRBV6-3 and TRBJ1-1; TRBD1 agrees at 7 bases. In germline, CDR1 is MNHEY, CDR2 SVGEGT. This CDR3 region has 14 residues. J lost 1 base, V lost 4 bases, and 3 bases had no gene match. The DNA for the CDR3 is TGTGCCAGCAGTTTTGCAGGGGGGAACACTGAAGCTTTCTTT. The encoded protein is CASSFAGGNTEAFF.

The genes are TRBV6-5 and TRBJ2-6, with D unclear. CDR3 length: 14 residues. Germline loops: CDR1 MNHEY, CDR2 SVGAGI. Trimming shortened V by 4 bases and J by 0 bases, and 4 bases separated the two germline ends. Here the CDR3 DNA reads TGTGCCAGCAGTTTATTCTCTGGGGCCAACGTCCTGACTTTC. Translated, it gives CASSLFSGANVLTF.

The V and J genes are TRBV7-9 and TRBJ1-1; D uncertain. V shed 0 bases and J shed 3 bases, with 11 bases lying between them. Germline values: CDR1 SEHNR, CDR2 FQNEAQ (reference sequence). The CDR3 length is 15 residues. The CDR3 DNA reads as TGTGCCAGCAGCTTAGCCGGGTACGGGGACACTGAAGCTTTCTTT. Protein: CASSLAGYGDTEAFF.

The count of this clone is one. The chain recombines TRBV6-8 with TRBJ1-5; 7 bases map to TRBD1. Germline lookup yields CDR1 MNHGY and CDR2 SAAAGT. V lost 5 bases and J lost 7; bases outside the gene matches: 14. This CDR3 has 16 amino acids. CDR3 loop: CASSHHRQGPSQPQHF. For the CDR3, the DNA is TGTGCCAGCAGTCATCACCGACAGGGCCCGTCGCAGCCCCAGCATTTT.

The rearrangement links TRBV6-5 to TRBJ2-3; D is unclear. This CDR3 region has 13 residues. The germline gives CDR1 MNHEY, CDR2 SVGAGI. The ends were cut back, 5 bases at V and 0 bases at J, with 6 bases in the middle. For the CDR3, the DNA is TGTGCCAGCAGTAGAAGCAGCACAGATACGCAGTATTTT. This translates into CASSRSSTDTQYF.

Here the CDR3 reads CASSQGVTGGFGKNIQYF. CDR3 in DNA: TGTGCCAGCAGCCAAGGCGTCACAGGGGGTTTTGGCAAAAACATTCAGTACTTC. The chain uses TRBV7-9 and TRBJ2-4, with TRBD1 identical over 8 bases. V was pared by 5 bases and J by 3 bases, with 15 bases of the junction left unmatched. The CDR3 sequence is 18 residues long. Germline lookup yields CDR1 SEHNR and CDR2 FQNEAQ (reference sequence).

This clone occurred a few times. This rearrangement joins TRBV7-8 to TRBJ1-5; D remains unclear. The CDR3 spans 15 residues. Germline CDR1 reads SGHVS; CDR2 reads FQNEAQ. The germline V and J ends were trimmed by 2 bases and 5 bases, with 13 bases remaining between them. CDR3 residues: CASSLNRGAHQPQHF. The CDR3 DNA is TGTGCCAGCAGCTTAAATCGGGGAGCTCATCAGCCCCAGCATTTT.

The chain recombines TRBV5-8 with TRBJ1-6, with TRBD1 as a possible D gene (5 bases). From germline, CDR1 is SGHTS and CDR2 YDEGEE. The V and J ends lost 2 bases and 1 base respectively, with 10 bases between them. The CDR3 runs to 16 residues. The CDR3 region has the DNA TGTGCCAGCAGCTTTACACCAGGGTCCTATAATTCACCCCTCCACTTT. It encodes CASSFTPGSYNSPLHF.